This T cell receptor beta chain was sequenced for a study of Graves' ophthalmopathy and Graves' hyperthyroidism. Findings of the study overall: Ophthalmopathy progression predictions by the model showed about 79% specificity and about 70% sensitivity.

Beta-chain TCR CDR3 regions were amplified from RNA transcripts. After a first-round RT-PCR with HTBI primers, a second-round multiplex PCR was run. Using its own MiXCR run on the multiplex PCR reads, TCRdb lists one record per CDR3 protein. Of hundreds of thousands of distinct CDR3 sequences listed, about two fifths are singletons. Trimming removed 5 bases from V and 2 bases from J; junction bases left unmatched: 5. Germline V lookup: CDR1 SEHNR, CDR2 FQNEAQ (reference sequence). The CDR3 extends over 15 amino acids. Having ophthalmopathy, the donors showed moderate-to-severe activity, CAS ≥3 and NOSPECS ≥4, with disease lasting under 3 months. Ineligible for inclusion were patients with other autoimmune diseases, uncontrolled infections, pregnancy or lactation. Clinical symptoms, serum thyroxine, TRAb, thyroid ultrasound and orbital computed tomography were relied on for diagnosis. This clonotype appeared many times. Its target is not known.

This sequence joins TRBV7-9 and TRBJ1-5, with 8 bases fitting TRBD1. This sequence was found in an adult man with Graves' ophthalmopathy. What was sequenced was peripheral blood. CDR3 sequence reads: CASSVDRDGNQPQHF. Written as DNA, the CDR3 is TGTGCCAGCAGCGTGGACAGGGACGGCAATCAGCCCCAGCATTTT.